The sequence of this T cell receptor (beta chain) was determined in a study of memory CD4+ T cells and cytomegalovirus serostatus. Study outcomes and limitations: Of 164 reported CMV TCRbeta sequences, roughly 67 were found in memory CD4+ repertoires.

This clone was observed a single time. The antigen is not known. The sort gate was single viable CD3+CD4+CD8-CD45RO+ cells for memory CD4+ T cells. Serostatus was set by detecting CMV pp150, pp28, p38, p52 IgG. The CDR3 length is 14 residues. In germline, CDR1 is KGHSH, CDR2 LQKENI. Trimming removed 3 bases at V and 6 bases at J, with 15 bases between. Assay: immunoSEQ multiplex PCR; the TCRdb copy retains only in-frame clones and omits some. This table has under 55,000 clones, approximately 82% appearing once. This clonotype was sampled from an adult in good health and CMV-seropositive. The specimen sequenced was memory CD4+ T cells from blood. V gene TRBV18 combines with J gene TRBJ2-7, with D perhaps given as TRBD1 or TRBD2 (5 bases each). In DNA, the CDR3 is TGTGCCAGCTCACCCACCGGGACCCCCTCCGAGCAGTACTTC. Protein: CASSPTGTPSEQYF.